One sample yielded the 21 T cell receptor beta chains listed below, sequenced in a study of vaccination effects on CD4 cells after COVID-19. ViraFEST used viral peptide pools to expand antigen-specific CD4+ T cells before sequencing. The culture ran for 10 days before CD4+ T cells were isolated. This individual contracted SARS-CoV-2 between March and December 2020, as verified by PCR. The vaccine given was either BNT162b2 or mRNA-1273, in two doses. These receptors have no known antigen. Method: immunoSEQ multiplex PCR; TCRdb's copy keeps in-frame clones and lacks some. The sample lists some 15,000 clones; around 75% were seen once. The material was CD4+ T cells from PBMCs cultured with HCoV-NL63 spike peptides, obtained after COVID-19 vaccination. These receptors were obtained from a human donor who had a prior SARS-CoV-2 infection.

V usage is TRBV2 and J usage is TRBJ1-2; D gene uncertain. The germline CDR1 and CDR2 sequences are SNHLY and FYNNEI. V was shortened by 3 bases and J by 4 bases, with 9 bases between the two germline ends. The CDR3 length is 13 residues. The CDR3 region has the DNA TGTGCCAGCAGTGACAGCGCCGGCTATGGCTACACCTTC. This sequence encodes CASSDSAGYGYTF.

This clone occurred once. The V and J genes are TRBV6-1 and TRBJ2-1; D might be TRBD1 (6 bases). Germline lookup yields CDR1 MNHNS and CDR2 SASEGT. Trimming pared 2 bases from V and 2 bases from J, leaving 10 bases between. CDR3 length: 15 amino acids. CDR3 in amino acids: CASSEQGPAYNEQFF. The CDR3 DNA sequence: TGTGCCAGCAGTGAACAGGGGCCTGCCTACAATGAGCAGTTCTTC.

This clone has a handful of counts. The rearrangement joins TRBV11-3 to TRBJ2-1; the D is unclear. This CDR3 contains 13 residues. Trimming took off 0 bases at V and 4 bases at J, with 4 bases between the two ends. Looked up from germline, CDR1 is SGHNT and CDR2 is YENEEA. The CDR3 sequence is CASSLEEYNEQFF. The CDR3 DNA is TGTGCCAGCAGCTTAGAGGAATACAATGAGCAGTTCTTC.

The rearrangement joins TRBV6-5 to TRBJ1-5; D not certain. The germline CDR1 and CDR2 sequences are MNHEY and SVGAGI. This CDR3 region has 13 residues. V lost 2 bases to trimming and J lost 7 bases, with 9 bases between them. CDR3 sequence reads: CASSYGSRQPQHF. The CDR3 DNA sequence: TGTGCCAGCAGTTACGGCTCCAGACAGCCCCAGCATTTT.

The chain carries TRBV14 and TRBJ2-2; 8 bases agree with TRBD2. With 3 bases clipped from V and 5 bases from J, the junction kept 8 bases outside the gene matches. This CDR3 has 16 residues. CDR1 SGHDN and CDR2 FVKESK come from the germline V gene. DNA of the CDR3: TGTGCCAGCAGCCACAGTACGGGGGGGCTGACCGGGGAGCTGTTTTTT. It translates to CASSHSTGGLTGELFF. Full variable domain (missing parts from reference TRBV14 and TRBJ2-2): EAGVTQFPSHSVIEKGQTVTLRCDPISGHDNLYWYRRVMGKEIKFLLHFVKESKQDESGMPNNRFLAERTGGTYSTLKVQPAELEDSGVYFCASSHSTGGLTGELFFGEGSRLTVL.

This clone was seen once. The CDR3 loop reads CASSLLGSQETQYF. CDR3 bases: TGCGCCAGCAGCTTACTAGGATCTCAAGAGACCCAGTACTTC. V is TRBV5-1 and J is TRBJ2-5; D perhaps matches TRBD2 (5 bases). CDR1 is SGHRS, CDR2 YFSETQ, per germline. The V end lost 2 bases, the J end lost 2 bases, and 10 bases lay between the germline ends. The CDR3 runs to 14 residues.

This clone was found once. This sequence joins TRBV9 and TRBJ2-1; D not certain. The CDR3 length is 15 residues. Germline CDR1 SGDLS, CDR2 YYNGEE. V dropped 3 bases and J dropped 7 bases, with 17 bases sitting between them. The CDR3 loop is CASSADDTYWNEQFF. The CDR3 nucleotides are TGTGCCAGCAGCGCCGACGACACCTACTGGAATGAGCAGTTCTTC.

This clone was counted a few times. The genes are TRBV5-1 and TRBJ1-1; a possible D gene is TRBD1 (5 bases). From germline, CDR1 is SGHRS and CDR2 YFSETQ. Deletions cut 2 bases from V and 4 bases from J, with 9 bases between. The CDR3 loop spans 13 amino acids. CDR3 DNA: TGCGCCAGCAGCTTTTCAGGGAGCACTGAAGCTTTCTTT. Amino acid sequence: CASSFSGSTEAFF.

The chain couples TRBV18 to TRBJ2-3; D gene ambiguous. Germline CDR1 KGHSH, CDR2 LQKENI. There are 18 residues in the CDR3. The ends were cut back, 6 bases at V and 1 base at J, with 23 bases in the middle. This chain's CDR3 is CASSLRQLSAVGTDTQYF. CDR3 in DNA: TGTGCCAGCTCTCTCCGGCAGTTGAGTGCGGTTGGCACAGATACGCAGTATTTT.

This chain uses TRBV19 with TRBJ2-7; the D is unclear. The CDR3 loop spans 13 amino acids. Trimming took 4 bases from V and 1 from J, leaving 8 bases between them. The germline CDR1 and CDR2 sequences are LNHDA and SQIVND (reference sequence). The CDR3: CASSKKGSYEQYF. Written as DNA, the CDR3 is TGTGCCAGTAGTAAAAAGGGATCCTACGAGCAGTACTTC.

This rearrangement joins TRBV5-1 to TRBJ1-1; tentative D call: TRBD1 (6 bases). The germline gives CDR1 SGHRS, CDR2 YFSETQ. The CDR3 length is 14 residues. Trimming removed 4 bases from V and 4 bases from J, with 14 bases in between. DNA for the CDR3: TGCGCCAGCAGCCGGCGGGGGGCCGTCACTGAAGCTTTCTTT. It is translated as CASSRRGAVTEAFF.

Only a few counts were recorded for this clone. The chain has TRBV24-1 and TRBJ2-3; 8 bases fit TRBD2. Germline loops: CDR1 KGHDR, CDR2 SFDVKD. V was pared by 0 bases and J by 4 bases, with 11 bases of the junction left unmatched. The CDR3 extends over 18 amino acids. The CDR3 coding sequence is TGTGCCACCAGTGATTTGCGAATCGGGAGGGCTGGTGCAGATACGCAGTATTTT. As protein: CATSDLRIGRAGADTQYF.

Here the CDR3 reads CASSQGLGTLGFYEQYF. CDR3 bases: TGTGCCAGCAGCCAAGGCTTAGGGACCCTCGGATTTTACGAGCAGTACTTC. The chain employs TRBV3-1 (or the pseudogene TRBV3-2) and TRBJ2-7; tentatively, D is TRBD1 or TRBD2 (5 bases each). The V and J ends lost 1 base and 4 bases respectively, with 20 bases between them. Looked up from germline, CDR1 is LGHDT and CDR2 is YNNKEL (reference sequence). This CDR3 spans 17 amino acids.

This clone was recorded a few times. The chain carries TRBV12-3 or TRBV12-4 and TRBJ1-6; TRBD1 might be the D (6 bases). V lost 6 bases, J lost 9 bases, and 12 bases lay in between. The CDR3 totals 13 residues. In DNA form, the CDR3 reads TGTGCCAGCAGGACACAGGGCCGTTCACCCCTCCACTTT. Translating gives CASRTQGRSPLHF.

The chain recombines TRBV4-1 with TRBJ1-1; D is undetermined. V lost 8 bases and J lost 4, with 14 bases in between. There are 13 residues in the CDR3. The germline CDR1 and CDR2 sequences are MGHRA and YSYEKL. CDR3 sequence reads: CASSAARGTEAFF. The CDR3 bases are TGCGCCAGCTCCGCTGCCCGGGGCACTGAAGCTTTCTTT.

The CDR3 region is CASSLTFSGYEQYF. CDR3 in DNA: TGCGCCAGCAGCTTGACTTTTTCAGGGTACGAGCAGTACTTC. The J gene is TRBJ2-7, the V gene TRBV5-1; D perhaps matches TRBD1 (5 bases). The CDR3 consists of 14 residues. Germline CDR1 is SGHRS and CDR2 is YFSETQ. V dropped 1 base and J dropped 4 bases, with 12 bases sitting between them.

This chain uses TRBV7-8 with TRBJ1-2; no clear D gene. Deletions cut 0 bases from V and 3 bases from J, with 8 bases between. This CDR3 is built from 14 residues. In germline, CDR1 is SGHVS, CDR2 FQNEAQ. In DNA form, the CDR3 reads TGTGCCAGCAGCTTAGCTTTAGAGTACTATGGCTACACCTTC. This codes for CASSLALEYYGYTF.

The chain employs TRBV7-9 and TRBJ2-7, with 7 bases identical to TRBD1. The V segment lost 5 bases and the J segment 2 bases; nucleotides outside the gene matches: 9. The length of the CDR3 is 15 residues. The germline CDR1 and CDR2 sequences are SEHNR and FQNEAQ (reference sequence). The CDR3 spells CASSPARTGAYEQYF. The DNA for the CDR3 is TGTGCCAGCAGCCCCGCCAGAACAGGGGCCTACGAGCAGTACTTC.

In this sample, this clone turned up a few times. This chain links TRBV6-5 with TRBJ1-2; D is uncertain. The CDR3 runs to 14 residues. CDR1 and CDR2 (germline): MNHEY, SVGAGI. V was shortened by 2 bases and J by 4 bases, with 11 bases between the two germline ends. The CDR3 DNA follows: TGTGCCAGCAGTTACCTTCTCTTTCCCTATGGCTACACCTTC. It specifies CASSYLLFPYGYTF.

Only one count was recorded for this clone. The V gene is TRBV24-1, the J gene TRBJ2-3; D gene ambiguous. Germline-derived CDR1 and CDR2 are KGHDR and SFDVKD. The CDR3 is 14 residues long. The V end was cut by 2 bases, the J end by 5 bases, with 10 bases between. CDR3 in DNA: TGTGCCACCAGTGATTCGGGTCCCAAAGATACGCAGTATTTT. The encoded protein is CATSDSGPKDTQYF.

The chain carries TRBV19 and TRBJ1-4, with 8 positions matching TRBD1. Germline V gene data show CDR1 as LNHDA and CDR2 as SQIVND (reference sequence). The V gene end was trimmed by 9 bases and the J gene end by 7 bases; junction bases not matched to a gene: 13. The CDR3 runs 15 residues. The CDR3: CASNFRGQGGEKLFF. In nucleotides, the CDR3 is TGTGCCAGCAATTTCAGGGGGCAAGGAGGTGAAAAACTGTTTTTT. The variable domain in full, with the rest retrieved from reference TRBV19 and TRBJ1-4, is DGGITQSPKYLFRKEGQNVTLSCEQNLNHDAMYWYRQDPGQGLRLIYYSQIVNDFQKGDIAEGYSVSREKKESFPLTVTSAQKNPTAFYLCASNFRGQGGEKLFFGSGTQLSVL.